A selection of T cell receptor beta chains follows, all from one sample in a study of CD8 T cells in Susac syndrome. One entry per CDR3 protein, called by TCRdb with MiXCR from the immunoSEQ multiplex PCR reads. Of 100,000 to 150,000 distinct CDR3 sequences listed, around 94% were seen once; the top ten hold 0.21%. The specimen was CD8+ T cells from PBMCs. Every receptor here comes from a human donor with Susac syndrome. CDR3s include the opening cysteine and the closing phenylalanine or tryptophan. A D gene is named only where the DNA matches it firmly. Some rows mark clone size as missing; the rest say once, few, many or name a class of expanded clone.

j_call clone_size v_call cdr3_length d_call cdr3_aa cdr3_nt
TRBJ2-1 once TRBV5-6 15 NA CASSWNPGGYNEQFF TGTGCCAGCAGTTGGAACCCCGGAGGGTACAATGAGCAGTTCTTC
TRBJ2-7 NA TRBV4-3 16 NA CASSQEDPGVWYEQYF TGCGCCAGCAGCCAAGAAGATCCGGGGGTATGGTACGAGCAGTACTTC
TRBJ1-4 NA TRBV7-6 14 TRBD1 CASSIGQGYEKLFF TGTGCCAGCAGCATAGGACAGGGGTATGAAAAACTGTTTTTT
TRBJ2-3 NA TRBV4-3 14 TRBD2 CASSPWTSADTQYF TGCGCCAGCAGCCCCTGGACTAGCGCAGATACGCAGTATTTT
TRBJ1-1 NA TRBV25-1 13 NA CASSLGASSEAFF TGTGCCAGCAGCCTAGGAGCCTCTTCTGAAGCTTTCTTT
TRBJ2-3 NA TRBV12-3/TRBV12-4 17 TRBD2 CASSLTSGGAVTDTQYF TGTGCCAGCAGTTTAACTAGCGGGGGGGCGGTCACAGATACGCAGTATTTT
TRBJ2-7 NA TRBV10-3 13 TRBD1 CAISAGQVSEQYF TGTGCCATCAGTGCCGGACAGGTCAGCGAGCAGTACTTC
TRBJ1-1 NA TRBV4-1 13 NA CASSQGFSTEAFF TGCGCCAGCAGCCAAGGATTTAGTACTGAAGCTTTCTTT
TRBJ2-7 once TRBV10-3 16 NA CATQVSDSGQYYEQYF TGTGCCACTCAGGTATCGGACAGTGGACAATACTACGAGCAGTACTTC
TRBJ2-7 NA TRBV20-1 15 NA CSASPEEGFLHEQYF TGCAGTGCTAGTCCGGAGGAGGGGTTTTTGCACGAGCAGTACTTC
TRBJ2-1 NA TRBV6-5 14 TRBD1 CASSRDRDPTEQFF TGTGCCAGCTCTAGGGACAGGGACCCTACTGAGCAGTTCTTC
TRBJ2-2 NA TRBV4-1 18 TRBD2 CASSQGQTGLGPSGELFF TGCGCCAGCAGCCAAGGACAGACGGGACTAGGCCCCTCCGGGGAGCTGTTTTTT
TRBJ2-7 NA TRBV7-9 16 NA CASSLGPGTRTYEQYF TGTGCCAGCAGCTTGGGTCCCGGGACCCGGACCTACGAGCAGTACTTC
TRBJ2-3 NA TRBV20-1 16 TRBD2 CSAHPIAGGVTDTQYF TGCAGTGCTCATCCTATAGCGGGGGGAGTCACAGATACGCAGTATTTT
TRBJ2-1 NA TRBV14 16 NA CASSQGVRSLSYDQFF TGTGCCAGCAGCCAAGGCGTCCGGTCGCTTTCGTATGATCAGTTCTTC
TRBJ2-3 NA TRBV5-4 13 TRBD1 CASTGQGGDTQYF TGTGCCAGCACAGGACAGGGGGGGGATACGCAATATTTT
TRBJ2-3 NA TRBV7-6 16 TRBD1 CASSLADRQSTDTQYF TGTGCCAGCAGCTTAGCGGACAGGCAGAGCACAGATACGCAGTATTTT
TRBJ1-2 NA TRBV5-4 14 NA CASSLAGAGAGYTF TGTGCCAGCAGCTTGGCCGGGGCAGGGGCCGGCTACACCTTC
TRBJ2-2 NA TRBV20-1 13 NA CSARAREAGELFF TGCAGTGCTCGAGCGAGGGAGGCCGGGGAGCTGTTTTTT
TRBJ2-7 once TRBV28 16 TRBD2 CASSLFRGGRFHEQYF TGTGCCAGCAGTTTATTTCGCGGGGGGAGGTTCCACGAGCAGTACTTC
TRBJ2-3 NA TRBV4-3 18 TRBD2 CASSQTSVIGFGTDTQYF TGCGCCAGCAGCCAGACTAGCGTCATTGGTTTCGGCACAGATACGCAGTATTTT
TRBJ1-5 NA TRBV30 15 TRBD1 CAWSWGQGAFQPQHF TGTGCCTGGAGCTGGGGACAGGGGGCATTTCAGCCCCAGCATTTT
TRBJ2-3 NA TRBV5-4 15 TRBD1 CASSSQGEYTDTQYF TGTGCCAGCAGCTCGCAGGGGGAATACACAGATACGCAGTATTTT
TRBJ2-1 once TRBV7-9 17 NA CASSLGGGGSSYNEQFF TGTGCCAGCAGCTTAGGCGGCGGGGGCTCGTCCTACAATGAGCAGTTCTTC
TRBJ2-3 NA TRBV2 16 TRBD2 CASEERSGGAADTQYF TGTGCCAGCGAGGAGCGAAGCGGGGGGGCCGCAGATACGCAGTATTTT
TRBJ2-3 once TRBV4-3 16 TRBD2 CASSQFLAVDTDTQYF TGCGCCAGCAGCCAATTTCTAGCGGTGGACACAGATACGCAGTATTTT
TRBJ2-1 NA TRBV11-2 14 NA CASSLDGGIGEQFF TGTGCCAGCAGCTTAGATGGAGGGATCGGTGAGCAGTTCTTC
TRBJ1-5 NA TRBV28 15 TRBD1 CASSRGQGAGQPQHF TGTGCCAGCAGTAGAGGGCAGGGGGCTGGTCAGCCCCAGCATTTT
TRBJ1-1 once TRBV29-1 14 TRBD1 CSARGQGADTEAFF TGCAGCGCTAGAGGGCAGGGGGCAGACACTGAAGCTTTCTTT
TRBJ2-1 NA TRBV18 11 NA CATLVGNEQFF TGTGCCACCCTTGTAGGGAATGAGCAGTTCTTC
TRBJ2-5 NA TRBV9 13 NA CASSPHGEETQYF TGTGCCAGCAGCCCCCACGGGGAGGAGACCCAGTACTTC
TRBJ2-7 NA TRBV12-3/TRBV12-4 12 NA CASSLILYEQYF TGTGCCAGCAGTTTGATCCTCTACGAGCAGTACTTC
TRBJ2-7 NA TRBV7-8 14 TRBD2 CASSLTSGGGEQYF TGTGCCAGCAGCTTAACTAGCGGGGGGGGTGAGCAGTACTTC
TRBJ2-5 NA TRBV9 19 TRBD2 CASSVESGLAGVIGETQYF TGTGCCAGCAGCGTAGAATCAGGACTAGCGGGAGTTATTGGGGAGACCCAGTACTTC
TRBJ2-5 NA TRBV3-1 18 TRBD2 CASSQVALAGGPRETQYF TGTGCCAGCAGCCAAGTCGCACTAGCGGGAGGCCCAAGAGAGACCCAGTACTTC
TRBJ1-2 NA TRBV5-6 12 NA CASSFSDYGYTF TGTGCCAGCAGCTTCAGTGACTATGGCTACACCTTC
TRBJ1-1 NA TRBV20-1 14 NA CSAPFPGMNTEAFF TGCAGTGCCCCATTCCCAGGAATGAACACTGAAGCTTTCTTT
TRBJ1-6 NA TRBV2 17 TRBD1 CASSRTGGATRNSPLHF TGTGCCAGCTCGAGGACAGGGGGCGCGACCAGGAATTCACCCCTCCACTTT
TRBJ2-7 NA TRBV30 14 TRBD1 CAWNSGTGEFEQYF TGTGCCTGGAACTCCGGGACAGGGGAGTTCGAGCAGTACTTC
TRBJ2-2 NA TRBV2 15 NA CASSEGKVSPGELFF TGTGCCAGCAGTGAAGGAAAGGTTTCACCCGGGGAGCTGTTTTTT
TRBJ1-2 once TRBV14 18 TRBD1 CASSQAPTGTGPLYGYTF TGTGCCAGCAGCCAAGCTCCCACCGGGACAGGGCCCCTTTATGGCTACACCTTC
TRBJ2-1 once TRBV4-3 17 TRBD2 CASSQDGEGTRHNEQFF TGCGCCAGCAGCCAAGACGGGGAGGGGACTAGGCACAATGAGCAGTTCTTC
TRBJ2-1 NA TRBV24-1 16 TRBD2 CATSDPFSGSPNEQFF TGTGCCACCAGTGACCCCTTTAGCGGGAGCCCAAATGAGCAGTTCTTC